The clone carrying this TCR beta chain showed up many times. Its antigen is unknown. The data were taken from a study of CD8 T cells in ankylosing spondylitis. CDR3 length equals 16 residues. Trimming cost V 6 bases and J 5 bases; bases outside gene matches: 9. General observations from the study: There was reportedly significant enrichment of clones that were disease-linked in matched ankylosing spondylitis synovial fluid. A TCR beta motif of under 10 highly homologous variants appeared characteristic of ankylosing spondylitis blood. Disease-linked clones, CD8+, were relatively rare in peripheral blood.

TCRdb fed the 5' RACE reads into MiXCR, producing one record per CDR3 protein. The sample holds under 200,000 distinct CDR3 sequences, roughly 10% seen once. The V and J genes are TRBV12-3 or TRBV12-4 and TRBJ2-1, with 11 positions matching TRBD2. Material for sequencing was blood, either unsorted or a sorted T cell fraction (not recorded which). The sequence was obtained from a female donor with ankylosing spondylitis or in good health (not recorded which). As DNA, the CDR3 is TGTGCCAGCAGCCACCCGAGACTAGCGGGGAACAATGAGCAGTTCTTC. Amino acids: CASSHPRLAGNNEQFF.